The clone carrying this T cell receptor (beta chain) has only a few counts. Its antigen is currently unknown. Trimming shortened V by 7 bases and J by 0 bases, and 9 bases separated the two germline ends. The germline V gene has CDR1 DFQATT and CDR2 SNEGSKA (reference sequence). The CDR3 loop spans 13 amino acids. The TCR beta CDR3 regions underwent amplification using RNA transcripts as the source. A first-round RT-PCR of the TCR CDR3 used the HTBI primer set. One entry per CDR3 protein, called by TCRdb with MiXCR from the multiplex PCR reads. Seen here are around 280,000 distinct CDR3 sequences, 12% to 15% observed once, and the top ten hold roughly 7.9%. These data originate in a study of T cells in Graves' hyperthyroidism and ophthalmopathy. Study-wide results and caveats: Blood also carried most thyroid clonotypes expanded above 0.001.

Researchers defined stable Graves' hyperthyroidism as no ophthalmopathy progression within 18 months. Each patient was aged 18 to 65 and had newly diagnosed hyperthyroidism of under 2 months' duration. Clinical symptoms, serum thyroxine, TRAb, thyroid ultrasound and orbital computed tomography established diagnosis. This chain joins TRBV20-1 and TRBJ2-2; D uncertain. The receptor was derived from a woman between 40 and 50 years old with Graves' hyperthyroidism. The sample was blood. The CDR3 loop is CSGKATNTGELFF. Written as DNA, the CDR3 is TGCAGTGGGAAAGCGACGAACACCGGGGAGCTGTTTTTT.